Detailed here is one T cell receptor beta chain. Its antigen remains unidentified. The sample belongs to a study of cytomegalovirus exposure and HLA in healthy donors. Overall study results and limits: That first-cohort TCR clusters tended to co-occur in the roughly 110 validation repertoires was found in a later analysis. Researchers counted over 150 TCR beta chains as cytomegalovirus-associated. The classifier reportedly diagnosed cytomegalovirus status with high sensitivity and specificity. The CMV antigen specificity of three CMV-associated chains was confirmed through in vitro analysis.

TCRdb keeps only in-frame clones here, not all; method: immunoSEQ multiplex PCR. The table records roughly 250,000 clones, 90% of them present only once. Trimming stripped 6 bases from V and 2 bases from J, with 8 bases between. CDR1 is MNHNS, CDR2 SASEGT, per germline. The CDR3 has 13 residues. This sequence originates from a woman aged 18-29 years in good health and CMV-seronegative. The chain employs TRBV6-1 and TRBJ1-5; unclear D gene. Sequences were obtained from PBMCs. The CDR3, as DNA: TGTGCCAGCAGGACATACGGCAATCAGCCCCAGCATTTT. Translated: CASRTYGNQPQHF.